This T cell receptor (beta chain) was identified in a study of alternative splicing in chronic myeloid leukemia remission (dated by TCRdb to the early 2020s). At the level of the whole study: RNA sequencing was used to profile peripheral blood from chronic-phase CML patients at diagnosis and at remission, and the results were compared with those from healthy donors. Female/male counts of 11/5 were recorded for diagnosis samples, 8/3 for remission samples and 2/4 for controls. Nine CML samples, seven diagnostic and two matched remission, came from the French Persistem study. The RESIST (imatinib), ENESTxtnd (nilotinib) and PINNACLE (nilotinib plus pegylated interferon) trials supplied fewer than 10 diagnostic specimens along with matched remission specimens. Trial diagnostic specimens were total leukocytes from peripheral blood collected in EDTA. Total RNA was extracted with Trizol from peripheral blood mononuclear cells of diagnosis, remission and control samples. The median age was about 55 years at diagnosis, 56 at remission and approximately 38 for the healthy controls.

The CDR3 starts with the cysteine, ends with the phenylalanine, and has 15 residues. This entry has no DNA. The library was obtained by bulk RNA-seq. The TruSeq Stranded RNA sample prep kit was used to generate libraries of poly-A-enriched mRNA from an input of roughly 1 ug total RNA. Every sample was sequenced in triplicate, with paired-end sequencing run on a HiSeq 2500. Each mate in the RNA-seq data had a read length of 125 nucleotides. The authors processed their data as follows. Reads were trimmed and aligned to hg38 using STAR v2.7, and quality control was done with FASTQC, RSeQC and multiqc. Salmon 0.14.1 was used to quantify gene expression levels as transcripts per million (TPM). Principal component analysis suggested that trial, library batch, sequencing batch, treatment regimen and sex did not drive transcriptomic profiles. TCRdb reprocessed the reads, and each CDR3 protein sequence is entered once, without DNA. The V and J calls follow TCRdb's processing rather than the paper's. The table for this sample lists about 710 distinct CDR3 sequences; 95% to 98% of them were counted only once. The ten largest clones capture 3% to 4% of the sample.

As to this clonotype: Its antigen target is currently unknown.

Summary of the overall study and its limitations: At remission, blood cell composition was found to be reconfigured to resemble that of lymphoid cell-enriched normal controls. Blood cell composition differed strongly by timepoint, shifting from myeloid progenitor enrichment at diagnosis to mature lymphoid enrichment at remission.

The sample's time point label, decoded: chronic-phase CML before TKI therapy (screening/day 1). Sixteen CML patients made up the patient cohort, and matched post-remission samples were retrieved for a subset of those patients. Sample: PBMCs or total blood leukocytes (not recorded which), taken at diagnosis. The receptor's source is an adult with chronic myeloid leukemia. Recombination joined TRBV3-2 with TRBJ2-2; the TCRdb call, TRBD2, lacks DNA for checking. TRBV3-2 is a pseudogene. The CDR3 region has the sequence CASSQGGIGTGELFF.